This passage covers 2 T cell receptor beta chains from one sample sequenced in a study of blood T cell repertoires in COVID-19 (dated by TCRdb to 2019 to 2021). The library came from the immunoSEQ multiplex PCR assay. TCRdb took over this immuneACCESS table, retaining in-frame rearrangements with V and J assigned. Such tables are incomplete; in checked studies, under half of the missing clones stem from an unresolved V gene, and the remainder is unexplained. Recorded for this sample are approximately 150,000 clones; about four fifths of them occurred a single time. 4.5% to 6% of the sample is in the top ten clones. Material: peripheral blood. Receptors originate from a human donor in a cohort sampled during active COVID-19.

The V call is TRBV2, the J call TRBJ1-5, with a possible D match to TRBD1 (5 bases). The germline V and J ends were trimmed by 8 bases and 6 bases, with 11 bases remaining between them. The CDR3 length is 12 residues. CDR1 and CDR2 (germline): SNHLY, FYNNEI. CDR3 DNA: TGTGCCAGCGGGGGGATTGGTCAGCCCCAGCATTTT. Protein sequence: CASGGIGQPQHF.

This clone was seen a handful of times. The rearrangement joins TRBV7-9 to TRBJ2-1; the D is unclear. Germline V gene sequence: CDR1 SEHNR, CDR2 FQNEAQ (reference sequence). Deletions cut 4 bases from V and 4 bases from J, with 8 bases between. The CDR3 contains 13 residues. The CDR3 loop reads CASSWRTYNEQFF. The CDR3 nucleotides are TGTGCCAGCAGCTGGAGAACGTACAATGAGCAGTTCTTC.